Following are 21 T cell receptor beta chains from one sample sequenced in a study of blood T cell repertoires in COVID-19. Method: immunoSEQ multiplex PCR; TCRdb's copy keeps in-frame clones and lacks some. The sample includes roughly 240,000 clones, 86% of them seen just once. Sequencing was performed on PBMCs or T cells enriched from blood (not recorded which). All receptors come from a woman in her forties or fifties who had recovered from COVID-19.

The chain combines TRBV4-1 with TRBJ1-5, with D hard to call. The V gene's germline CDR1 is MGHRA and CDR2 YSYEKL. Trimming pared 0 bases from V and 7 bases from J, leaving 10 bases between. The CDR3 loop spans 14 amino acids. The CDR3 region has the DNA TGCGCCAGCAGCCAAGATGCGGGAGGACAGCCCCAGCATTTT. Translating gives CASSQDAGGQPQHF.

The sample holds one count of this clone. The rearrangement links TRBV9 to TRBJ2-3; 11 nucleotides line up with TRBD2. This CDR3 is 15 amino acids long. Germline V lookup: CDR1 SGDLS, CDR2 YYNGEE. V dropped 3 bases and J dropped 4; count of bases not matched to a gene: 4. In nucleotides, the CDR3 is TGTGCCAGCAGCGCGCTAGCGGGAGGTTCAGATACGCAGTATTTT. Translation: CASSALAGGSDTQYF.

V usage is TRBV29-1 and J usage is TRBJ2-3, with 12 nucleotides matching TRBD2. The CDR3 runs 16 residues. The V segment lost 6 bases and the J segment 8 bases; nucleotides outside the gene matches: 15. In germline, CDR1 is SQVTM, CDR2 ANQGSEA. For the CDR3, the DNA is TGCAGCGTGAGCCCGACGCTAGCGGGAGGGCCAGGTACGCAGTATTTT. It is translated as CSVSPTLAGGPGTQYF.

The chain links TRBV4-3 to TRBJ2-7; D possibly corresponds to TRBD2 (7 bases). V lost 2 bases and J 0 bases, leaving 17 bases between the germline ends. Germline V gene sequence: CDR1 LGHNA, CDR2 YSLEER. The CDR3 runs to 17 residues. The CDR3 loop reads CASSQYGGGQSSYEQYF. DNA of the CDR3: TGCGCCAGCAGCCAATATGGCGGGGGCCAGAGCTCCTACGAGCAGTACTTC.

The CDR3 sequence: CATSRDTGYTYGYTF. CDR3 coding DNA: TGTGCCACCAGCAGAGATACCGGGTACACCTATGGCTACACCTTC. V is TRBV15 and J is TRBJ1-2; D ambiguous. This CDR3 region has 15 residues. V lost 0 bases to trimming and J lost 4 bases, with 12 bases between them. CDR1 LNHNV and CDR2 YYDKDF come from the germline V gene (reference sequence).

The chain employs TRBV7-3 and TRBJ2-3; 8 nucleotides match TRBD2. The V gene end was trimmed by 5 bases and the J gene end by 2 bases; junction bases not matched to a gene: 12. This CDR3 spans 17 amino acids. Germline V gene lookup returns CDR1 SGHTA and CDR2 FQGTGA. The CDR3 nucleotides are TGTGCCAGCAGCCATAGTCGGAGCGGGGGAAACACAGATACGCAGTATTTT. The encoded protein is CASSHSRSGGNTDTQYF.

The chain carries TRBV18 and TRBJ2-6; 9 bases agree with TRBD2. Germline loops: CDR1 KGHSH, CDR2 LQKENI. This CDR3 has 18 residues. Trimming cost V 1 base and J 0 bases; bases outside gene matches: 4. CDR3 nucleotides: TGTGCCAGCTCACCACGAAGCGGGAGGAGCTCTGGGGCCAACGTCCTGACTTTC. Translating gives CASSPRSGRSSGANVLTF.

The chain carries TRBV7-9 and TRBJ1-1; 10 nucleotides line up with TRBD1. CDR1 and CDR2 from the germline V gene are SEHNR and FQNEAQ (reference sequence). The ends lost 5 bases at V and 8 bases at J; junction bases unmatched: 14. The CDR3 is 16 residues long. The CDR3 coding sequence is TGTGCCAGCAGCCCTAGTCCCGGGACAGGGGAAGGCGAAGCTTTCTTT. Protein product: CASSPSPGTGEGEAFF.

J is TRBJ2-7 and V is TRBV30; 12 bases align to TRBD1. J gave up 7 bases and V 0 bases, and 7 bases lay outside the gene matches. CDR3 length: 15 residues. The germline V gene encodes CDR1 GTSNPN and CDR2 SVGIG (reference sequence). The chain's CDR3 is CAWSVKGTGGGEQYF. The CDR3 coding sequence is TGTGCCTGGAGTGTAAAGGGGACAGGGGGCGGTGAGCAGTACTTC.

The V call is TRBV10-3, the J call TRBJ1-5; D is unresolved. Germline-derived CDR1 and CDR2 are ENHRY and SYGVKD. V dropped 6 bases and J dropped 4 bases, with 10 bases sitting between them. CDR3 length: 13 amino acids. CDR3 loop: CAISRELNQPQHF. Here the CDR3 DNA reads TGTGCCATCAGCCGGGAGCTAAATCAGCCCCAGCATTTT.

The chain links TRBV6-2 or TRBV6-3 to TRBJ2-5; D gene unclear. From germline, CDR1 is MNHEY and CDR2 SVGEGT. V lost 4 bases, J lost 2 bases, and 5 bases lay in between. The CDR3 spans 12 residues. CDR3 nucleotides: TGTGCCAGCAGTTTGAGACAAGAGACCCAGTACTTC. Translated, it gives CASSLRQETQYF.

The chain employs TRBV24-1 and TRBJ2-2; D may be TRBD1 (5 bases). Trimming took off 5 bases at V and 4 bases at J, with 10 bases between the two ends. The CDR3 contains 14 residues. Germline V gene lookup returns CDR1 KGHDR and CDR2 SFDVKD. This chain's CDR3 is CATSGGGATGELFF. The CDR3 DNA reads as TGTGCCACCAGTGGCGGTGGGGCCACCGGGGAGCTGTTTTTT.

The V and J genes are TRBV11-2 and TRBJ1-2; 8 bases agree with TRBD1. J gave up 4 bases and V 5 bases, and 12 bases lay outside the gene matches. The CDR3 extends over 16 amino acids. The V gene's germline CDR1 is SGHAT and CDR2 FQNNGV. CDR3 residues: CASSTKSGGASYGYTF. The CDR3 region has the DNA TGTGCCAGCAGCACAAAGTCAGGGGGCGCAAGCTATGGCTACACCTTC.

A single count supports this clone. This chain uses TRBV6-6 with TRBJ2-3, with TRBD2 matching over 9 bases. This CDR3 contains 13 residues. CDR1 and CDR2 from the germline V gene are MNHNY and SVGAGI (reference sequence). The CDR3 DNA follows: TGTTCCGGGAGCAGCAGCGGGGGGGATACGCAGTATTTT. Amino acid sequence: CSGSSSGGDTQYF.

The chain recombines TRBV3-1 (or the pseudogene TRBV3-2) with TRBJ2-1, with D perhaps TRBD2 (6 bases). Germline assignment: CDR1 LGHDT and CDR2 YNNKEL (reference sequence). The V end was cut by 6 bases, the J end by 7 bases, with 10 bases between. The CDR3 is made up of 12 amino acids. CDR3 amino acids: CASSLAGNEQFF. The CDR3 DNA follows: TGTGCCAGCAGTCTGGCGGGGAATGAGCAGTTCTTC.

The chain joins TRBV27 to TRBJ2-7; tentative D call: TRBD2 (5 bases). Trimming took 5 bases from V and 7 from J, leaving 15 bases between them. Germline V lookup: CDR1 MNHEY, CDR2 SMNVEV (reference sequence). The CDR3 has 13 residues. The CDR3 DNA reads TGTGCCAGCAGTCCTCTACTCTCGGGGGAGCAGTACTTC. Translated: CASSPLLSGEQYF.

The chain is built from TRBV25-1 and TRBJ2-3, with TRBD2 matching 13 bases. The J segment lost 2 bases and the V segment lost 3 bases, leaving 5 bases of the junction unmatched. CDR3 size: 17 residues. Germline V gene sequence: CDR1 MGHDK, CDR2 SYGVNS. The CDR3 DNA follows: TGTGCCAGCAGTGATGCGACTAGCGGGGGGACCACAGATACGCAGTATTTT. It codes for CASSDATSGGTTDTQYF.

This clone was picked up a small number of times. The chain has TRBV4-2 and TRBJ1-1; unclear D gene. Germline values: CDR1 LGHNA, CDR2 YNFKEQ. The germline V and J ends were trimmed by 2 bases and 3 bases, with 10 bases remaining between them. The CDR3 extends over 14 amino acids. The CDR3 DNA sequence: TGTGCCAGCAGCCAACGGAGGGAATACACTGAAGCTTTCTTT. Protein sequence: CASSQRREYTEAFF.

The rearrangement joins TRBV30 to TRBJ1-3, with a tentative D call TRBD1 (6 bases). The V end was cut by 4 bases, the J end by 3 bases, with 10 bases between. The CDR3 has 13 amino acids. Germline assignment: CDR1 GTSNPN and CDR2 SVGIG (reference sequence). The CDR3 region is CAWNTGFGNTIYF. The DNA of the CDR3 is TGTGCCTGGAATACAGGGTTTGGAAACACCATATATTTT.

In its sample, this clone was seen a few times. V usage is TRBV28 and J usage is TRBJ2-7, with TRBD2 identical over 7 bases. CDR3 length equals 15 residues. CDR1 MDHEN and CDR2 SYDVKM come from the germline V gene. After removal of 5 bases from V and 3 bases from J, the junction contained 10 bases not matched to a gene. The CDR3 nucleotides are TGTGCCAGCAGTCGGGGGGACGGAAATCTCTACGAGCAGTACTTC. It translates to CASSRGDGNLYEQYF.

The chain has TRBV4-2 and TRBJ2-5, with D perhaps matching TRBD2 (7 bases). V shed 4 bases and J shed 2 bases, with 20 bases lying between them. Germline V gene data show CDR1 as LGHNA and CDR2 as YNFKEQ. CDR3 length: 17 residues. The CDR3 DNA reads TGTGCCAGCAGCCTTATCACGGGGGGACACTTTCAAGAGACCCAGTACTTC. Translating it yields CASSLITGGHFQETQYF.